The rows below give T cell receptor beta chains drawn from one sample of a study of blood T cell repertoires in COVID-19. Using immunoSEQ multiplex PCR, the repertoire was profiled, and TCRdb retains in-frame clones only, with some absent. The data show about 130,000 clones, 79% seen once. The sequenced sample was peripheral blood. These receptors originate from a man aged 35-49 years with active or convalescent COVID-19. Both conserved end residues are part of each CDR3. Fields, in order: J gene, V gene, CDR3 length, clone size, D gene, CDR3 DNA, CDR3 protein. The D gene is left open where the match is weak. Some rows have no size entry. The others give once, few or many, or a class for an expanded clone.

j_call: TRBJ1-4; v_call: TRBV27; cdr3_length: 15; clone_size: .; d_call: .; cdr3_nt: TGTGCCAGCAGTTTATCGACATCAACTAATGAAAAACTGTTTTTT; cdr3_aa: CASSLSTSTNEKLFF
j_call: TRBJ1-2; v_call: TRBV7-2; cdr3_length: 13; clone_size: .; d_call: .; cdr3_nt: TGTGCCAGCAGCTTAGTTGGAGGGAATGGCTACACCTTC; cdr3_aa: CASSLVGGNGYTF
j_call: TRBJ1-5; v_call: TRBV15; cdr3_length: 15; clone_size: .; d_call: .; cdr3_nt: TGTGCCACCAGCAGTGGCAGCGGTGGTGGTCAGCCCCAGCATTTT; cdr3_aa: CATSSGSGGGQPQHF
j_call: TRBJ1-2; v_call: TRBV12-3/TRBV12-4; cdr3_length: 13; clone_size: .; d_call: TRBD1; cdr3_nt: TGTGCCAGCAGCTCCGGGACAGCCTATGGCTACACCTTC; cdr3_aa: CASSSGTAYGYTF
j_call: TRBJ1-6; v_call: TRBV11-2; cdr3_length: 13; clone_size: .; d_call: .; cdr3_nt: TGTGCCAGCAGCCAACAGCTTAATTCACCCCTCCACTTT; cdr3_aa: CASSQQLNSPLHF
j_call: TRBJ2-3; v_call: TRBV9; cdr3_length: 12; clone_size: .; d_call: .; cdr3_nt: TGTGCCAGCAGCGTTATAGAGGGAGCGCAGTATTTT; cdr3_aa: CASSVIEGAQYF
j_call: TRBJ1-2; v_call: TRBV3-1/TRBV3-2; cdr3_length: 15; clone_size: .; d_call: TRBD1; cdr3_nt: TGTGCCAGCAGCCAACTACAGGGGATCAAGTCTGGCTACACCTTC; cdr3_aa: CASSQLQGIKSGYTF
j_call: TRBJ2-2; v_call: TRBV28; cdr3_length: 15; clone_size: .; d_call: TRBD1; cdr3_nt: TGTGCCAGCAGTTCGAGGACAGGGAGAACCGGGGAGCTGTTTTTT; cdr3_aa: CASSSRTGRTGELFF
j_call: TRBJ2-7; v_call: TRBV27; cdr3_length: 14; clone_size: .; d_call: TRBD1; cdr3_nt: TGTGCCAGCACCCCACAGGGGAGCTCCTACGAGCAGTACTTC; cdr3_aa: CASTPQGSSYEQYF
j_call: TRBJ2-2; v_call: TRBV4-3; cdr3_length: 17; clone_size: .; d_call: .; cdr3_nt: TGCGCCAGCAGCCAAGAAGGGCTAGAGAGGGCCACCGGGGAGCTGTTTTTT; cdr3_aa: CASSQEGLERATGELFF
j_call: TRBJ1-4; v_call: TRBV14; cdr3_length: 15; clone_size: .; d_call: .; cdr3_nt: TGTGCCAGCAGCCATGTCCCCGGGGGAAATGAAAAACTGTTTTTT; cdr3_aa: CASSHVPGGNEKLFF
j_call: TRBJ1-5; v_call: TRBV2; cdr3_length: 14; clone_size: .; d_call: TRBD1; cdr3_nt: TGTGCCAGCAGTCGGACAGGGGGTTTTCAGCCCCAGCATTTT; cdr3_aa: CASSRTGGFQPQHF
j_call: TRBJ1-1; v_call: TRBV11-3; cdr3_length: 15; clone_size: few; d_call: .; cdr3_nt: TGTGCCAGCAGCCGGAACCCACAGGAGAACACTGAAGCTTTCTTT; cdr3_aa: CASSRNPQENTEAFF
j_call: TRBJ2-2; v_call: TRBV6-4; cdr3_length: 13; clone_size: .; d_call: .; cdr3_nt: TGTGCCAGCAGTGACACTTACACCGGGGAGCTGTTTTTT; cdr3_aa: CASSDTYTGELFF
j_call: TRBJ1-1; v_call: TRBV5-6; cdr3_length: 15; clone_size: once; d_call: .; cdr3_nt: TGTGCCAGCAGCACAATAGAACAGGGGAACACTGAAGCTTTCTTT; cdr3_aa: CASSTIEQGNTEAFF
j_call: TRBJ2-5; v_call: TRBV2; cdr3_length: 13; clone_size: .; d_call: .; cdr3_nt: TGTGCCAGCAGTCGACTAGTGGGGGAGACCCAGTACTTC; cdr3_aa: CASSRLVGETQYF
j_call: TRBJ2-1; v_call: TRBV24-1; cdr3_length: 15; clone_size: .; d_call: .; cdr3_nt: TGTGCCACCAGTGCGCGCGGGGTAGCCTACAATGAGCAGTTCTTC; cdr3_aa: CATSARGVAYNEQFF
j_call: TRBJ1-5; v_call: TRBV30; cdr3_length: 15; clone_size: .; d_call: .; cdr3_nt: TGTGCCTGGAGTGGGGCTGGGGGGAGAAATCAGCCCCAGCATTTT; cdr3_aa: CAWSGAGGRNQPQHF
j_call: TRBJ1-6; v_call: TRBV5-5; cdr3_length: 18; clone_size: .; d_call: .; cdr3_nt: TGTGCCAGCAGCCCCCGGACATCCAACCAACCCTATAATTCACCCCTCCACTTT; cdr3_aa: CASSPRTSNQPYNSPLHF
j_call: TRBJ2-2; v_call: TRBV5-1; cdr3_length: 16; clone_size: .; d_call: TRBD2; cdr3_nt: TGCGCCAGCAGCTTGAGGACTAGCGGCGGCACCGGGGAGCTGTTTTTT; cdr3_aa: CASSLRTSGGTGELFF
j_call: TRBJ1-2; v_call: TRBV18; cdr3_length: 12; clone_size: .; d_call: TRBD1; cdr3_nt: TGTGCCAGCTCACCGACAGGGGATGGCTACACCTTC; cdr3_aa: CASSPTGDGYTF
j_call: TRBJ1-5; v_call: TRBV6-2/TRBV6-3; cdr3_length: 17; clone_size: .; d_call: .; cdr3_nt: TGTGCCAGCAGTTACGGTAGGGCAGATCGATGGAGGGAGCCCCAGCATTTT; cdr3_aa: CASSYGRADRWREPQHF
j_call: TRBJ2-7; v_call: TRBV5-1; cdr3_length: 14; clone_size: .; d_call: .; cdr3_nt: TGCGCCAGCAGCCCTAGCCCGGGGACCTACGAGCAGTACTTC; cdr3_aa: CASSPSPGTYEQYF
j_call: TRBJ1-5; v_call: TRBV24-1; cdr3_length: 13; clone_size: .; d_call: .; cdr3_nt: TGTGCCACCAGTGGGACACTGAATCAGCCCCAGCATTTT; cdr3_aa: CATSGTLNQPQHF
j_call: TRBJ1-2; v_call: TRBV12-3/TRBV12-4; cdr3_length: 13; clone_size: .; d_call: TRBD1; cdr3_nt: TGTGCCAGCAGTTACCGACAGGGTGATGGCTACACCTTC; cdr3_aa: CASSYRQGDGYTF
j_call: TRBJ1-6; v_call: TRBV19; cdr3_length: 13; clone_size: .; d_call: .; cdr3_nt: TGTGCCAGTGCCCGGACAGCAAATTCACCCCTCCACTTT; cdr3_aa: CASARTANSPLHF
j_call: TRBJ2-2; v_call: TRBV5-4; cdr3_length: 16; clone_size: .; d_call: .; cdr3_nt: TGTGCCAGCAGCGAAGGGGGGGGCGCCTTCACCGGGGAGCTGTTTTTT; cdr3_aa: CASSEGGGAFTGELFF
j_call: TRBJ1-1; v_call: TRBV18; cdr3_length: 17; clone_size: .; d_call: .; cdr3_nt: TGTGCCAGCTCACCAACACCGGGAAGGGAGATGGACACTGAAGCTTTCTTT; cdr3_aa: CASSPTPGREMDTEAFF
j_call: TRBJ2-5; v_call: TRBV21-1; cdr3_length: 16; clone_size: .; d_call: .; cdr3_nt: TGTGCCAGCAGCAAAGCGCGGAGACAGTGCATAGAGACCCAGTACTTC; cdr3_aa: CASSKARRQCIETQYF
j_call: TRBJ1-2; v_call: TRBV4-2; cdr3_length: 19; clone_size: .; d_call: TRBD1; cdr3_nt: TGTGCCAGCAGCCAACAACTTCCGGGACAGGGGCGGTCTATTCATGGCTACACCTTC; cdr3_aa: CASSQQLPGQGRSIHGYTF
j_call: TRBJ1-1; v_call: TRBV28; cdr3_length: 13; clone_size: .; d_call: .; cdr3_nt: TGTGCCAGCAGTTTGGGGGGGAACACTGAAGCTTTCTTT; cdr3_aa: CASSLGGNTEAFF
j_call: TRBJ2-2; v_call: TRBV2; cdr3_length: 13; clone_size: .; d_call: .; cdr3_nt: TGTGCCAGCAGCGTCGGCAGGTTCGGGGAGCTGTTTTTT; cdr3_aa: CASSVGRFGELFF